These T cell receptor beta chains were read from a single sample in a study of cytomegalovirus exposure and HLA in healthy donors. Sequenced by immunoSEQ multiplex PCR; TCRdb stores in-frame clones only, minus some. This sample has some 140,000 clones, with more than 70% found just once. The material sequenced was PBMCs. The source is a woman younger than 45 in good health and CMV-seropositive. The CDR3 runs from the conserved cysteine through the conserved F or W. The order of the fields is J gene, V gene, clone size, D gene, CDR3 DNA, CDR3 protein. The D gene is left open where the match is weak. A row's size may be missing; if present it is once, few, many or a size class.

TRBJ1-5,TRBV15,-,TRBD1,TGTGCCACCAGCAGAGACCGACAGGGGTACAATCAGCCCCAGCATTTT,CATSRDRQGYNQPQHF
TRBJ2-5,TRBV27,-,TRBD1,TGTGCCAGCAGTTTATCCATCCTCGGACAGGGACAAGAGACCCAGTACTTC,CASSLSILGQGQETQYF
TRBJ2-3,TRBV11-2,-,-,TGTGCCAGCAGCTTAGGGGGGGGCACAGATACGCAGTATTTT,CASSLGGGTDTQYF
TRBJ2-7,TRBV2,-,-,TGTGCCAGCAGTGAAGTATGGCCCAGCTCCTACGAGCAGTACTTC,CASSEVWPSSYEQYF
TRBJ2-5,TRBV10-3,-,TRBD1,TGTGCCATCAGTGAGGGGTGGGGCGGGACAGGGCTGGAGACCCAGTACTTC,CAISEGWGGTGLETQYF
TRBJ2-1,TRBV30,once,TRBD2,TGTGCCTGGAGTGTACTTGTCGCAGCGGGAAATGAGCAGTTCTTC,CAWSVLVAAGNEQFF
TRBJ1-1,TRBV6-1,-,TRBD1,TGTGCCAGCAGTGAGGGGACAGGGGGTGGGAACACTGAAGCTTTCTTT,CASSEGTGGGNTEAFF
TRBJ2-4,TRBV5-1,-,-,TGCGCCAGCAGCTTGAGGGCAGGGTGGGACATTCAGTACTTC,CASSLRAGWDIQYF
TRBJ1-4,TRBV28,-,-,TGTGCCAGCACTACCTCTAATGAAAAACTGTTTTTT,CASTTSNEKLFF
TRBJ1-2,TRBV7-9,-,-,TGTGCCAGCAGGCCGCCCTGGGCGGGGGCCCTTGATTATGGCTACACCTTC,CASRPPWAGALDYGYTF
TRBJ1-5,TRBV10-3,-,TRBD1,TGTGCCATCAGGGACAGGGGCAATCAGCCCCAGCATTTT,CAIRDRGNQPQHF
TRBJ1-3,TRBV19,-,TRBD1,TGTGCCAGTAGAACAACAGGGGTTGGAGGAAACACCATATATTTT,CASRTTGVGGNTIYF
TRBJ1-2,TRBV28,-,-,TGTGCCAGCAGTAAAACAGAGTGTGGCTACACCTTC,CASSKTECGYTF
TRBJ2-6,TRBV19,-,-,TGTGCCAGTAGTAACGTAGTCTCGGGGGCCAACGTCCTGACTTTC,CASSNVVSGANVLTF
TRBJ1-2,TRBV6-5,few,TRBD1,TGTGCCAGCAGTTACGGGCCGGGACAGGGGAACTATGGCTACACCTTC,CASSYGPGQGNYGYTF
TRBJ1-6,TRBV5-1,-,-,TGCGCCAGCAGCTTGGATGCCGGGGATAATTCACCCCTCCACTTT,CASSLDAGDNSPLHF
TRBJ2-3,TRBV7-9,-,-,TGTGCCAGCAGCTTTAGTGTTGGAGATACGCAGTATTTT,CASSFSVGDTQYF
TRBJ1-5,TRBV5-6,-,TRBD1,TGTGCCAGCAGCTTAGGTAGACGGACAGGGCGGCCAAGTCAGCCCCAGCATTTT,CASSLGRRTGRPSQPQHF
TRBJ2-5,TRBV5-1,-,TRBD2,TGCGCCAGCAGCTTTCTAGCGGGAGACGAGACCCAGTACTTC,CASSFLAGDETQYF
TRBJ1-1,TRBV6-5,-,-,TGTGCCAGCTGGATGGTGGGGGCTAGTGAAGCTTTCTTT,CASWMVGASEAFF
TRBJ2-7,TRBV7-9,-,-,TGTGCCAGCAGCTTAGACGCGGTCTCCTACGAGCAGTACTTC,CASSLDAVSYEQYF
TRBJ1-3,TRBV7-9,-,TRBD1,TGTGCCAGCAGCCCGTGGGGACAGGGGTCCTCTGGAAACACCATATATTTT,CASSPWGQGSSGNTIYF
TRBJ1-6,TRBV28,-,-,TGTGCCAGCAGTTTATTGGGGGGTAATTCACCCCTCCACTTT,CASSLLGGNSPLHF
TRBJ2-7,TRBV15,-,TRBD2,TGTGCCACCAGCTTTAGCGGGAGGAGCTACGAGCAGTACTTC,CATSFSGRSYEQYF
TRBJ1-2,TRBV20-1,-,-,TGCAGTGCTCCAGGTGGCTACACCTTC,CSAPGGYTF
TRBJ2-3,TRBV6-1,-,-,TGTGCCAGCAGCTCCGGGACTTCTAGCACAGATACGCAGTATTTT,CASSSGTSSTDTQYF
TRBJ2-3,TRBV30,-,-,TGTGCCTGGAGTGTGGGAGAATGGACAGATACGCAGTATTTT,CAWSVGEWTDTQYF
TRBJ1-4,TRBV4-2,-,-,TGTGCCAGCAGCCTCCTATGGGGCGGATTTGTGAGTGAAAAACTGTTTTTT,CASSLLWGGFVSEKLFF
TRBJ1-1,TRBV7-9,-,-,TGTGCCAGCAGCTTCAGGGAGGTTGACACTGAAGCTTTCTTT,CASSFREVDTEAFF
TRBJ2-7,TRBV29-1,once,TRBD1,TGCAGCGTCCCTCGACAGGGGTTCGACGAGCAGTACTTC,CSVPRQGFDEQYF
TRBJ2-5,TRBV7-3,-,TRBD1,TGTGCCAGCAGCCTCGCGGACAGGAGCTACCAAGAGACCCAGTACTTC,CASSLADRSYQETQYF
TRBJ2-7,TRBV2,-,-,TGTGCCAGCAGTGACAGGATGGACGAGCAGTACTTC,CASSDRMDEQYF
TRBJ2-7,TRBV4-1,-,-,TGCGCCAGCAGCCCCAGAGGGCGGGTCGCCGAGCAGTACTTC,CASSPRGRVAEQYF
TRBJ2-5,TRBV5-5,-,-,TGTGCCAGCAGTTTTAGCGGCCCCCAAGAGACCCAGTACTTC,CASSFSGPQETQYF
TRBJ2-5,TRBV5-1,-,-,TGCGCCAGCAGCTCCCCGACTGGGGCGGAGACCCAGTACTTC,CASSSPTGAETQYF
TRBJ1-5,TRBV18,-,-,TGTGCCAGCTCAACCTCACAGCTTAGCAATCAGCCCCAGCATTTT,CASSTSQLSNQPQHF
TRBJ2-1,TRBV28,-,TRBD2,TGTGCCAGCACCCCCCCGGGACTAGCCCTCGGCAACAATGAGCAGTTCTTC,CASTPPGLALGNNEQFF
TRBJ2-1,TRBV18,-,TRBD2,TGTGCCAGCTCCCCCCCGGCGGGGGGGAATGAGCAGTTCTTC,CASSPPAGGNEQFF
TRBJ1-6,TRBV28,-,-,TGTGCCAGCACCTCAACAGGACCCTATAATTCACCCCTCCACTTT,CASTSTGPYNSPLHF
TRBJ2-1,TRBV7-9,-,TRBD2,TGTGCCAGCAGCCCGCCCCCCAGAAGCGGGGGGAGCTCCTACAATGAGCAGTTCTTC,CASSPPPRSGGSSYNEQFF
TRBJ1-4,TRBV6-5,-,TRBD1,TGTGCCAGCAGGCTGACAGGGGTGTCCGAAAAACTGTTTTTT,CASRLTGVSEKLFF
TRBJ1-2,TRBV5-6,-,-,TGTGCCAGCAGTTTTGGAGGGATCGGGACCTATTCCGAGGGCTACACCTTC,CASSFGGIGTYSEGYTF
TRBJ1-4,TRBV18,-,TRBD1,TGTGCCAGCTCACCTTCGGCGGGACAGGGGGCAGCTAATGAAAAACTGTTTTTT,CASSPSAGQGAANEKLFF
TRBJ1-1,TRBV14,once,-,TGTGCCAGCAGTGAGGAGAGAGGGACTGAAGCTTTCTTT,CASSEERGTEAFF
TRBJ2-1,TRBV28,-,TRBD2,TGTGCCAGCAGTATCCTCACTAGCGGGAGTTACAATGAGCAGTTCTTC,CASSILTSGSYNEQFF
TRBJ1-5,TRBV13,-,-,TGTGCCAGCAGCTTGTCGTCCGGGAATCAGCCCCAGCATTTT,CASSLSSGNQPQHF
TRBJ2-3,TRBV5-1,-,-,TGCGCCAGCAGTCCCGGGGACTATACGCAGTATTTT,CASSPGDYTQYF